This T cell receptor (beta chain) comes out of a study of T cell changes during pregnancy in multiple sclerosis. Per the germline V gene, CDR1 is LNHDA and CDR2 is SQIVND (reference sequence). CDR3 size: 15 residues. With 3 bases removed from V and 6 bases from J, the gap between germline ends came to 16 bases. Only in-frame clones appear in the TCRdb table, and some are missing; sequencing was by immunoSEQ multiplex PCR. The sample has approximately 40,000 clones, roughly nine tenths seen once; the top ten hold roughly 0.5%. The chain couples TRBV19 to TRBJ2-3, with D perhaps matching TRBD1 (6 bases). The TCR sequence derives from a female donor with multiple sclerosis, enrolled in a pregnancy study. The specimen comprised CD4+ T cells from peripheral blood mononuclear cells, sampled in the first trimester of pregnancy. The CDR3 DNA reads TGTGCCAGTAGTATTAACAGGGCGGGTACTGATACGCAGTATTTT. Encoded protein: CASSINRAGTDTQYF.